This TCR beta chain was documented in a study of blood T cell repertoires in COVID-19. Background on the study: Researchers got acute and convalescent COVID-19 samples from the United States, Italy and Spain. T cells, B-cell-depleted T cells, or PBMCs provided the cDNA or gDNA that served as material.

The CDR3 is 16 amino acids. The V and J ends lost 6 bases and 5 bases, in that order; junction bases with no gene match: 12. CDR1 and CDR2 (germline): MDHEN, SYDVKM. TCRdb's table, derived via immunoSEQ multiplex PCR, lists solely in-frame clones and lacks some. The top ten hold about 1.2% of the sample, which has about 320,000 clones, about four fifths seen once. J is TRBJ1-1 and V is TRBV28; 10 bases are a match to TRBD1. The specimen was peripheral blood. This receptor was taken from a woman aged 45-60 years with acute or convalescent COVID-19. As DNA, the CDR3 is TGTGCCAGCAGCTTCAGACAGGGGGCGTGGGATACTGAAGCTTTCTTT. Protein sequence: CASSFRQGAWDTEAFF. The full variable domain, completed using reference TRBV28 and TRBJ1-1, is DVKVTQSSRYLVKRTGEKVFLECVQDMDHENMFWYRQDPGLGLRLIYFSYDVKMKEKGDIPEGYSVSREKKERFSLILESASTNQTSMYLCASSFRQGAWDTEAFFGQGTRLTVV.